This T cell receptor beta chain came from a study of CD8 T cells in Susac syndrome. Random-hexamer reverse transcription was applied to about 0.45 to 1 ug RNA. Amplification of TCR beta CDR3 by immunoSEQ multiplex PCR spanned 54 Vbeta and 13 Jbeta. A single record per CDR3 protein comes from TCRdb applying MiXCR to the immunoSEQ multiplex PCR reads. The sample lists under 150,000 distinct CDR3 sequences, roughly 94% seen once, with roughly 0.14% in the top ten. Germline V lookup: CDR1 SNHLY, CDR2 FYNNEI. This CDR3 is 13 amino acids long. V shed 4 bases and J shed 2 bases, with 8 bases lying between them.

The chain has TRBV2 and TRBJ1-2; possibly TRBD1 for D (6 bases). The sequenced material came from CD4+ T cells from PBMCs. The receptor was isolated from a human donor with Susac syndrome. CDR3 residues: CASSGTENYGYTF. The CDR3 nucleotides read TGTGCCAGCAGTGGGACAGAGAACTATGGCTACACCTTC.